This T cell receptor beta chain is drawn from a study of shared clonotypes between healthy human individuals (dated by TCRdb to 2018 to 2020). Concerning the study at large: Two women and a few men aged 18 to 49 years were included in the cohort. For each donor, CD4 naive and CD4 memory were each given three plates, CD8 naive was given two plates, and CD8 memory was given one plate. The study deeply sequenced blood TCR repertoires of several healthy adults to estimate repertoire size and the extent of clonotype sharing between individuals. Libraries were prepared and TCR repertoires were sequenced by different laboratories using diverse techniques, in order to increase sequencing depth and limit assay-specific biases. Each donor's leukapheresis produced roughly between about 0.85 and 10 billion PBMCs.

Details on this clone: This clone's antigen is unknown. No much larger clonotype is one base removed from it; base qualities were not supplied. Other DNA sequences of this sample code for an identical CDR3.

Using the deep immunoSEQ assay, multiplex PCR amplified TCR CDR3 regions from genomic DNA. Extracted genomic DNA from each cell subset was distributed evenly across all wells of several immunoSEQ 96-well plates, and each plate was treated as a replicate. For sorted subsets, 200 to 250 ng of genomic DNA, equivalent to 25,000 to 35,000 T cell genomes, went into each replicate PCR. Purified libraries were measured with a Qubit 3.0 fluorometer, size-checked on a Bioanalyzer 2100, and measured again with the KAPA Library Quantification kit. Each immunoSEQ 96-well plate was sequenced on its own single-read 150-cycle Illumina NextSeq 550 flow cell. The authors processed their data as follows. Because only junctional sequences without quality scores were contained in the immunoSEQ output, filtering matching that applied to full-length reads could not be performed. Sequences were annotated with PyIR, a Python wrapper for IgBLAST v1.9, using IMGT germline references to assign V/J genes and CDR3. Any read was removed if the V/J assignment was weak (E-value above 1e-6), the CDR3 was missing, or the read contained stop codons, out-of-frame junctions, or ambiguous translated residues. V3J clonotypes were defined by identical inferred V gene, J gene, and CDR3 amino acid sequence. Percentage overlap between repertoires was computed as shared unique clonotypes divided by the size of the smaller repertoire. Three approaches were used to assess repertoire richness: RTK rarefaction, the Chao1 estimator, and Recon v2.1 estimates of unobserved clonotypes. For all TCRbeta clonotypes obtained by the gDNA method from a few donors, generation probabilities were computed with OLGA. TCRdb retrieved this table from immuneACCESS and kept in-frame rearrangements only. Not all clones are present; in checked studies, unresolved V genes account for under half, and no reason is known for the remainder. V, J and clone size reflect that table, while D and trimming were determined from the DNA. This sample lists approximately 2,000,000 clones; less than 95% were detected once. The top ten clones comprise about 0.41% of the sample.

On the study overall, not on this receptor specifically: Sampling was restricted to blood, and TCR repertoires in tissue are likely to differ from TCR repertoires in blood. The small number of donors limited the genetic and exposure-history diversity represented. Higher generation probabilities were observed for clonotypes shared by all four sorted-subset donors than for non-shared clonotypes. Pairwise subsampling led to the expectation that sequencing depth would affect the degree of clonotype sharing among donors. Rarefaction of sorted-subset datasets indicated incomplete sequencing despite the large sequencing depth. Across several donors, approximately 5% of naive CD4, 3% to 3.5% of naive CD8, around 2.1% of memory CD4, and around 0.4% of memory CD8 clonotypes were shared. Larger estimated clonotype richness was generally found for naive subsets than for memory subsets.

CDR1 and CDR2, per the germline V gene, are SGDLS and YYNGEE. The CDR3, from cysteine to phenylalanine, totals 15 residues. Only the CDR3 DNA is retained, 45 bases long and in frame from the first base. Trimming removed 4 bases from V and 0 bases from J, leaving 10 bases between the germline ends. The donors were healthy, HIV-negative adults who had no recently reported acute infections or vaccinations. Every donor was a Caucasian adult living in Nashville, Tennessee, USA. CD4+ T cells were enriched through magnetic negative selection, after which naive cells were positively selected on CD45RA and the remaining negative fraction served as the memory subset. Blood was obtained by leukapheresis, after which PBMCs were separated by Ficoll-Histopaque density gradient centrifugation and cryopreserved in liquid nitrogen vapor phase. Analytical flow cytometry was used to check the purity and quantity of every magnetically sorted T cell population. Genomic DNA was isolated from every sorted fraction and measured by UV absorbance on a Nanodrop 2000c.

The sequence derives from a man aged 18 to 30 in good health. Some clones in this sample may be carry-over from other donors' samples. Recombination linked TRBV9 to TRBJ2-2; the D region possibly corresponds to TRBD1 (6 bases align). The sample taken for sequencing was naive CD4+ T cells from PBMCs. The sample's cell subset or site, from its label and the paper: CD45RA+ positively selected. The CDR3 corresponds to CASSLTGTNTGELFF. The nucleotides read TGTGCCAGCAGCCTGACAGGAACGAACACCGGGGAGCTGTTTTTT.